Listed here is a single T cell receptor beta chain. V dropped 3 bases and J dropped 0 bases, with 12 bases sitting between them. This CDR3 region has 15 residues. Germline CDR1 SGHNT, CDR2 YENEEA. The second PCR ran about 6 to 11 cycles with a sample-barcoded 5' primer and J-beta primers. MiXCR, applied by TCRdb to the 5' RACE reads, yields one record per CDR3 protein. The data contain fewer than 1,000,000 distinct CDR3 sequences, around 42% of them singletons. This record comes from a study of blood T cells in healthy people across ages. Overall study: Researchers report that template switching captured about one barcoded beta molecule per two T cells.

Material for sequencing was blood. The receptor comes from a man aged 55 to 70 in good health. The gene calls are TRBV11-3 and TRBJ2-7; D gene unclear. CDR3 region: CASSFGPPSSYEQYF. CDR3 sequence (DNA): TGTGCCAGCAGCTTCGGCCCTCCCAGCTCCTACGAGCAGTACTTC.